This paragraph reports one T cell receptor beta chain. Its antigen remains undetermined. No much larger clonotype is one base removed from it; base qualities were not supplied. Measured from the cysteine to the phenylalanine, the CDR3 is 13 residues long. CDR3 DNA only is kept here, 39 bases in frame from base 1. CDR1 SEHNR and CDR2 FQNEAQ were looked up in the germline V gene (reference sequence). V trim: 6 bases; J trim: 4 bases; unmatched bases: 5. This entry comes from a study of shared T cell receptors in the human thymus listed by TCRdb under 2021. About the investigation overall: The study examined how self-reactive, shared T-cell receptor alpha chains are generated in the human thymus.

Library method: the immunoSEQ multiplex PCR assay. Here the immuneACCESS table is served through TCRdb, limited to in-frame sequences with V and J called. Missing clones are a known gap in these copies; in checked studies unresolved V genes cover under half, and the rest lacks a known reason. Present in this sample are roughly 660,000 clones, 85% to 90% of which were seen just once. Roughly 0.0097% of the sample is taken by the ten largest. This sample also belongs to another study, concerning human thymus T cells. As the second publication notes: Donors were immunologically healthy infants undergoing open corrective cardiac surgery for congenital heart defects in Finland. Thymus tissue was obtained as surgical resects removed during corrective cardiac surgery. Usage of V and J gene segments appeared to be biased in both the thymic and the peripheral blood repertoires. The related research reported highly overlapping thymic TCR repertoires among unrelated individuals. The study used under 10 infant thymus samples plus four related peripheral blood samples to characterize TCR alpha and beta repertoires. Donor ages ranging from 7 to 244 days were recorded, and roughly six male and two female infants were included in the cohort. Thymocytes were freed from the tissue by mechanical means and kept at -70 degrees C as pellets of roughly 8.5-31 million cells. A QIAsymphony instrument was used to extract genomic DNA from the frozen cell pellets. Using the immunoSEQ multiplex PCR assay, the TCRB and TCRAD loci were amplified from a standardized quantity of quality-controlled genomic DNA. The V(D)J region was spanned by amplicons of a length sufficient to cover the CDR3 and to identify V and J genes. The commercial immunoSEQ service was used to sequence amplicons on an Illumina platform. Primer bias and sequencing errors were corrected as previously described, and TCRAD and TCRB were defined on the basis of the IMGT database. Repertoires were analysed with immunoSEQ Analyzer 3.0 and VDJTools, covering basic statistics, V/J segment usage, diversity estimates, rarefaction and pairwise overlap. Chao1, ChaoE, Efron-Thisted, Shannon and inverse Simpson indices were used to estimate diversity, which was also estimated on datasets down-sampled to the smallest sample. For repertoire overlap, CDR3 nucleotide sequence, V gene and J gene had to match strictly, and clustering was done by Jaccard-based multidimensional scaling. On average, thymus samples yielded about 730,000 unique TCRB clonotypes, whereas blood samples yielded around 88,000.

The V and J genes are TRBV7-9 and TRBJ2-7, and TRBD2 aligns with 8 junction nucleotides. The material sequenced was thymocytes. This TCR was recovered from a boy in the first two years of life with a congenital heart defect. Donor details come from another sample of the same person, matched by shared clones. The CDR3 region: CASRGGGLYEQYF. The DNA sequence is as follows: TGTGCCAGCAGAGGCGGGGGGTTGTACGAGCAGTACTTC.